The 2 T cell receptor beta chains in this list originate from one sample, sequenced in a study of Tregs in tolerant kidney transplant recipients (dated by TCRdb to about 2019). The sample's time point label is to be understood as: blood sample drawn before combined kidney and bone marrow transplant. Libraries were constructed by the immunoSEQ multiplex PCR assay. In TCRdb, the immuneACCESS table is reduced to in-frame sequences with V and J assigned. These tables do not hold every clone; where another copy was compared, an unresolved V gene accounts for under half, and the others remain unexplained. The sample records about 100,000 clones, roughly 93% of which are singletons. Of the sample, approximately 0.5% falls within the top ten clones. The source material was CD4+ T cells from blood, sampled before the transplant. These receptors originate from a human donor who received a combined kidney and bone marrow transplant.

The rearrangement uses TRBV6-6 and TRBJ1-3; a weak D match, TRBD1 (5 bases). Trimming shortened V by 4 bases and J by 0 bases, and 10 bases separated the two germline ends. This CDR3 has 15 amino acids. Germline assignment: CDR1 MNHNY and CDR2 SVGAGI (reference sequence). CDR3 region: CASSSQGLSGNTIYF. The CDR3 DNA sequence: TGTGCCAGCAGTTCTCAGGGTCTCTCTGGAAACACCATATATTTT.

This sequence joins TRBV7-9 and TRBJ2-7; 8 positions match TRBD1. Germline V gene sequence: CDR1 SEHNR, CDR2 FQNEAQ (reference sequence). V shed 5 bases and J 0 bases; nucleotides not matched to a gene: 9. The CDR3 contains 16 residues. The CDR3 DNA reads as TGTGCCAGCAGCCTGGGACAGGACGACCCCTCCTACGAGCAGTACTTC. Translated, it gives CASSLGQDDPSYEQYF.